The TCR beta chain described here comes from a study of cytomegalovirus exposure and HLA in healthy donors. The PCR employed 60 Vbeta primers together with 13 Jbeta primers. Sequencing was performed with immunoSEQ multiplex PCR; in TCRdb, only in-frame clones are kept and a portion is missing. The table lists some 200,000 clones, 87% of them singletons. With 3 bases clipped from V and 0 bases from J, the junction kept 5 bases outside the gene matches. Germline loops: CDR1 SGHNT, CDR2 YYREEE (reference sequence). This CDR3 is built from 16 residues. V usage is TRBV5-4 and J usage is TRBJ2-1, with 8 bases fitting TRBD2. Sequenced input: PBMCs. The TCR sequence derives from a girl less than two years old in good health and CMV-seronegative. This CDR3 is CASSSYGGGSYNEQFF. CDR3 DNA sequence: TGTGCCAGCAGCTCTTACGGGGGGGGCTCCTACAATGAGCAGTTCTTC.